These T cell receptor beta chains were read from a single sample in a study of CD8 T cells in ankylosing spondylitis. MiXCR was run by TCRdb on the 5' RACE reads, yielding one entry per CDR3 protein. The sample consists of a few hundred thousand distinct CDR3 sequences, 20% of them appearing once. The sequenced material came from blood, either unsorted or a sorted T cell fraction (not recorded which). Every receptor here comes from a male donor with ankylosing spondylitis or in good health (not recorded which). Each CDR3 is given with its conserved first and last residue. Each record gives: V gene, clone size, J gene, D gene, CDR3 protein, CDR3 DNA. The D gene is left open where the match is weak. For some rows the clone size is stated as once, few or many, or as a class when expanded; others skip it.

v_call: TRBV20-1
clone_size: -
j_call: TRBJ1-1
d_call: TRBD1
cdr3_aa: CSARNGQGGTEAFF
cdr3_nt: TGCAGTGCTAGAAACGGACAGGGGGGCACTGAAGCTTTCTTT

v_call: TRBV5-1
clone_size: few
j_call: TRBJ1-3
d_call: -
cdr3_aa: CASSTGSYGNTIYF
cdr3_nt: TGCGCCAGTTCGACAGGATCGTACGGAAACACCATATATTTT

v_call: TRBV20-1
clone_size: -
j_call: TRBJ2-2
d_call: -
cdr3_aa: CSARDKLTGTGELFF
cdr3_nt: TGCAGTGCTAGAGATAAATTGACAGGCACCGGGGAGCTGTTTTTT

v_call: TRBV4-1
clone_size: -
j_call: TRBJ2-2
d_call: TRBD1
cdr3_aa: CASSHGLQGANTGELFF
cdr3_nt: TGCGCCAGCAGCCACGGGTTGCAGGGGGCGAACACCGGGGAGCTGTTTTTT

v_call: TRBV28
clone_size: few
j_call: TRBJ2-1
d_call: -
cdr3_aa: CASSSTLEQFF
cdr3_nt: TGTGCCAGCAGTTCGACGTTAGAGCAGTTCTTC

v_call: TRBV12-3/TRBV12-4
clone_size: -
j_call: TRBJ2-1
d_call: TRBD2
cdr3_aa: CASSLLAGQFF
cdr3_nt: TGTGCCAGCAGTTTATTAGCGGGTCAGTTCTTC

v_call: TRBV27
clone_size: -
j_call: TRBJ2-1
d_call: -
cdr3_aa: CASSPRPGGPPFASNNEQFF
cdr3_nt: TGTGCCAGCAGTCCCAGGCCTGGAGGGCCTCCTTTTGCCTCTAACAATGAGCAGTTCTTC

v_call: TRBV20-1
clone_size: few
j_call: TRBJ1-6
d_call: TRBD1
cdr3_aa: CSADRGKDSPLHF
cdr3_nt: TGCAGTGCCGACAGGGGTAAAGATTCACCCCTCCACTTT

v_call: TRBV2
clone_size: many
j_call: TRBJ2-5
d_call: -
cdr3_aa: CASRDSQETQYF
cdr3_nt: TGTGCCAGCAGGGACAGCCAAGAGACCCAGTACTTC

v_call: TRBV25-1
clone_size: few
j_call: TRBJ2-5
d_call: -
cdr3_aa: CASSESTSFRETQYF
cdr3_nt: TGTGCCAGCAGTGAATCTACGAGCTTTAGGGAGACCCAGTACTTC

v_call: TRBV5-1
clone_size: -
j_call: TRBJ1-2
d_call: TRBD1
cdr3_aa: CASSSGQGVGYTF
cdr3_nt: TGCGCCAGCAGCTCGGGACAGGGCGTAGGCTACACCTTC

v_call: TRBV12-3/TRBV12-4
clone_size: -
j_call: TRBJ2-5
d_call: -
cdr3_aa: CASSFGRTGQETQYF
cdr3_nt: TGTGCCAGCAGTTTCGGAAGGACGGGACAAGAGACCCAGTACTTC

v_call: TRBV5-1
clone_size: many
j_call: TRBJ2-1
d_call: TRBD2
cdr3_aa: CASSFGAGGNEQFF
cdr3_nt: TGCGCCAGCAGCTTTGGAGCGGGGGGGAATGAGCAGTTCTTC

v_call: TRBV6-1
clone_size: -
j_call: TRBJ2-5
d_call: -
cdr3_aa: CASRSQGQETQYF
cdr3_nt: TGTGCCAGCAGGTCCCAGGGTCAAGAGACCCAGTACTTC

v_call: TRBV27
clone_size: -
j_call: TRBJ2-1
d_call: -
cdr3_aa: CASSFLAGVINEQFF
cdr3_nt: TGTGCCAGCAGTTTTCTAGCAGGGGTTATCAATGAGCAGTTCTTC

v_call: TRBV20-1
clone_size: many
j_call: TRBJ2-1
d_call: -
cdr3_aa: CSARGNYNEQFF
cdr3_nt: TGCAGTGCTAGAGGTAACTACAATGAGCAGTTCTTC

v_call: TRBV5-4
clone_size: -
j_call: TRBJ2-1
d_call: TRBD2
cdr3_aa: CASSLVDASGRLGSYNEQFF
cdr3_nt: TGTGCCAGCAGCTTGGTGGATGCTAGCGGGAGGCTCGGCTCCTACAATGAGCAGTTCTTC

v_call: TRBV10-3
clone_size: few
j_call: TRBJ2-5
d_call: TRBD2
cdr3_aa: CAISESAGGLQETQYF
cdr3_nt: TGTGCCATCAGTGAGTCAGCGGGAGGCCTACAAGAGACCCAGTACTTC

v_call: TRBV9
clone_size: -
j_call: TRBJ1-5
d_call: -
cdr3_aa: CASSVSPGSDQPQHF
cdr3_nt: TGTGCCAGCAGCGTTTCCCCAGGGTCGGATCAGCCCCAGCATTTT

v_call: TRBV11-2
clone_size: many
j_call: TRBJ2-3
d_call: -
cdr3_aa: CASSTRRGGASTDTQYF
cdr3_nt: TGTGCCAGCAGCACCCGCCGGGGTGGGGCAAGCACAGATACGCAGTATTTT

v_call: TRBV6-6
clone_size: few
j_call: TRBJ1-1
d_call: -
cdr3_aa: CASNLLNTEAFF
cdr3_nt: TGTGCCAGCAACTTATTGAACACTGAAGCTTTCTTT

v_call: TRBV5-1
clone_size: -
j_call: TRBJ1-2
d_call: -
cdr3_aa: CASSLSVGTHGGYTF
cdr3_nt: TGCGCCAGCAGCTTGTCTGTCGGGACGCACGGTGGCTACACCTTC

v_call: TRBV15
clone_size: few
j_call: TRBJ1-6
d_call: -
cdr3_aa: CATRAGTRGNSPLHF
cdr3_nt: TGTGCCACCAGGGCCGGGACAAGGGGAAATTCACCCCTCCACTTT

v_call: TRBV9
clone_size: -
j_call: TRBJ2-2
d_call: -
cdr3_aa: CASSADLHTGELFF
cdr3_nt: TGTGCCAGCAGCGCCGACCTACATACCGGGGAGCTGTTTTTT

v_call: TRBV12-3/TRBV12-4
clone_size: few
j_call: TRBJ1-2
d_call: TRBD1
cdr3_aa: CASSSRQGANYGYTF
cdr3_nt: TGTGCCAGCAGTTCCCGACAGGGGGCGAACTATGGCTACACCTTC

v_call: TRBV5-1
clone_size: few
j_call: TRBJ2-3
d_call: TRBD2
cdr3_aa: CASCPSGIIADTQYF
cdr3_nt: TGCGCCAGCTGCCCTAGCGGGATTATCGCAGATACGCAGTATTTT

v_call: TRBV20-1
clone_size: -
j_call: TRBJ1-5
d_call: TRBD1
cdr3_aa: CSARTRTGRNQPQHF
cdr3_nt: TGCAGTGCTAGAACCCGGACAGGGCGGAATCAGCCCCAGCATTTT

v_call: TRBV6-1
clone_size: few
j_call: TRBJ2-3
d_call: TRBD2
cdr3_aa: CASRPLAGGLTDTQYF
cdr3_nt: TGTGCCAGCAGGCCACTAGCGGGGGGACTAACAGATACGCAGTATTTT

v_call: TRBV5-1
clone_size: few
j_call: TRBJ1-5
d_call: TRBD1
cdr3_aa: CASSLGDSGNQPQHF
cdr3_nt: TGCGCCAGCAGCTTGGGGGACAGTGGCAATCAGCCCCAGCATTTT

v_call: TRBV3-1
clone_size: many
j_call: TRBJ2-3
d_call: -
cdr3_aa: CASSPRGSTDTQYF
cdr3_nt: TGTGCCAGCAGCCCCCGGGGTAGCACAGATACGCAGTATTTT

v_call: TRBV6-5
clone_size: few
j_call: TRBJ1-4
d_call: -
cdr3_aa: CASSLGRPYGEKLFF
cdr3_nt: TGTGCCAGCAGTTTGGGACGCCCATATGGTGAAAAACTGTTTTTT

v_call: TRBV20-1
clone_size: few
j_call: TRBJ2-2
d_call: -
cdr3_aa: CSARLPRGLANTGELFF
cdr3_nt: TGCAGTGCTAGACTCCCACGGGGGCTCGCGAACACCGGGGAGCTGTTTTTT

v_call: TRBV7-8
clone_size: -
j_call: TRBJ2-1
d_call: TRBD1
cdr3_aa: CASSLAWTGAYNEQFF
cdr3_nt: TGTGCCAGCAGCTTAGCCTGGACAGGGGCCTACAATGAGCAGTTCTTC